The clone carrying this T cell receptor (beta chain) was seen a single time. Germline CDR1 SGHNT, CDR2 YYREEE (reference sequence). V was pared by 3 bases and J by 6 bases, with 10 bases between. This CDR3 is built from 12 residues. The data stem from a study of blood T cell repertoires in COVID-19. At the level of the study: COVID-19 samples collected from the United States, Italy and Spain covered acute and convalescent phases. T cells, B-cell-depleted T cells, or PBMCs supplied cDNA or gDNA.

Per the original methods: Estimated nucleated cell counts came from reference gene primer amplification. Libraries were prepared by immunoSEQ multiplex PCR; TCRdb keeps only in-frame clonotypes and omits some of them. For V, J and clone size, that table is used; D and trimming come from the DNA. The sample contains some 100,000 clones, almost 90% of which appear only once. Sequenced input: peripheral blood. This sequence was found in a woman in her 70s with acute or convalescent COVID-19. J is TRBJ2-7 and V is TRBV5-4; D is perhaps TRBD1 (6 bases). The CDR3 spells CASSWDNGEQYF. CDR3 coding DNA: TGTGCCAGCAGCTGGGACAACGGCGAGCAGTACTTC.